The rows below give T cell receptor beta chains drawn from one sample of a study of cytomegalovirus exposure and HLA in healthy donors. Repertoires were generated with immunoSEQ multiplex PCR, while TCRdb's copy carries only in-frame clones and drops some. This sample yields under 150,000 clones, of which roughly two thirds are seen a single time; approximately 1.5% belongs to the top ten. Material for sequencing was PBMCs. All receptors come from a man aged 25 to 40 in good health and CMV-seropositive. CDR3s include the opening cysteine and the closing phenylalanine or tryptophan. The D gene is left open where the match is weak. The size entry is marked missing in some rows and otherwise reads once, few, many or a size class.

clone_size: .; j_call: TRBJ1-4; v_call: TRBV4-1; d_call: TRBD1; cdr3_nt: TGCGCCAGCAGCCCGAAGGAGGGGGCTTATAATGAAAAACTGTTTTTT; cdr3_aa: CASSPKEGAYNEKLFF
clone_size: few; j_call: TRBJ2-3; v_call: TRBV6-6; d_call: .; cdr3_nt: TGTGCCAGCAGTTACTCGTTGGGAGAGAGCACAGATACGCAGTATTTT; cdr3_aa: CASSYSLGESTDTQYF
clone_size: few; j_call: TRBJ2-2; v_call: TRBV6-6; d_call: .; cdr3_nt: TGTGCCAGCAGGGGAGACGGAGACACCGGGGAGCTGTTTTTT; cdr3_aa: CASRGDGDTGELFF
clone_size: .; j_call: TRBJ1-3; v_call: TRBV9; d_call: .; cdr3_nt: TGTGCCAGCAGCGTATACCAGGGGCTGGGAAACACCATATATTTT; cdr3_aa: CASSVYQGLGNTIYF
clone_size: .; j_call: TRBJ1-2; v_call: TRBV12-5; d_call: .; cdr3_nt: TGTGCTAGTGGTTTGGCGGGTCTTAACTATGGCTACACCTTC; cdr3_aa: CASGLAGLNYGYTF
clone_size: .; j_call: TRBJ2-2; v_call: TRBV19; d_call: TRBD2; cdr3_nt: TGTGCCAGTATCACTTCCGGGACTACGAACACCGGGGAGCTGTTTTTT; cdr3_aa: CASITSGTTNTGELFF
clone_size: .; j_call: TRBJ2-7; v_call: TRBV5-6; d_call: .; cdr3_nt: TGTGCCAGCAGTCGGGACACCTCCTACGAGCAGTACTTC; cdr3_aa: CASSRDTSYEQYF
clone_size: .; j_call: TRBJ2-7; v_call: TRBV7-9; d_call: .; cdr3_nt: TGTGCCAGCAGCTTACCAGGGGACTACGAGCAGTACTTC; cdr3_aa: CASSLPGDYEQYF
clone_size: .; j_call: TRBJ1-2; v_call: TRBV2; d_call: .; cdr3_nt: TGTGCCAGCAGCGGGTTGGTCGGAGGGGGCTACACCTTC; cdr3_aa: CASSGLVGGGYTF
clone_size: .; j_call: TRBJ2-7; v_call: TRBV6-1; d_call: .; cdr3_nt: TGTGCCAGCAGTGAAGGGGCAGGGCACTCATACGAGCAGTACTTC; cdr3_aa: CASSEGAGHSYEQYF
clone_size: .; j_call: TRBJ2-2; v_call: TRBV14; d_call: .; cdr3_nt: TGTGCCAGCAGCCCCGTTCTTATCCCCGGGGAGCTGTTTTTT; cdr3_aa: CASSPVLIPGELFF
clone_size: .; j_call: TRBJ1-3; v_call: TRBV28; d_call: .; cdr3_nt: TGTGCCAGCATCTCGGGGGGCTCTGGAAACACCATATATTTT; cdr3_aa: CASISGGSGNTIYF
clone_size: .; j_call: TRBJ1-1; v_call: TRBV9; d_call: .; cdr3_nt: TGTGCCAGCAGCGTGAGGAGTTTGAACACTGAAGCTTTCTTT; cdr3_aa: CASSVRSLNTEAFF
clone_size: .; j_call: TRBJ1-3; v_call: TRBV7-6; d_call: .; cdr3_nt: TGTGCCAGCAGCTCATCTCTAAAGGAGAAGGGAAACACCATATATTTT; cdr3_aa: CASSSSLKEKGNTIYF
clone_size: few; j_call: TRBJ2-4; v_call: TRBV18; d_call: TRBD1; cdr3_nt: TGTGCCAGCTCACCACCGACGACAGGGGGCGCGGGGACCAAAAACATTCAGTACTTC; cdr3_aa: CASSPPTTGGAGTKNIQYF
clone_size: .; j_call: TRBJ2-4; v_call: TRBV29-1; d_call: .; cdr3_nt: TGCAGCGTTAGACAGGCAGTCTTAGCCAAAAACATTCAGTACTTC; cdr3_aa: CSVRQAVLAKNIQYF
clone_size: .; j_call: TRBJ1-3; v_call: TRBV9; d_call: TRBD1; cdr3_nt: TGTGCCAGCAGCTTGAGGACAGGGGAAAACACCATATATTTT; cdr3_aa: CASSLRTGENTIYF
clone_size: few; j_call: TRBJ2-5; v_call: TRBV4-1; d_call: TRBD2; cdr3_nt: TGCGCCAGCAGCCAAGATTCCGGACTAGCGGGAGTAGGGCAAGAGACCCAGTACTTC; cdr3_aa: CASSQDSGLAGVGQETQYF
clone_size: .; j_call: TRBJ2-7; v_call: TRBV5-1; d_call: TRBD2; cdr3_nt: TGCGCCAGCAGCCCTCCGGGACTAGTTTCCACCTACGAGCAGTACTTC; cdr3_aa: CASSPPGLVSTYEQYF
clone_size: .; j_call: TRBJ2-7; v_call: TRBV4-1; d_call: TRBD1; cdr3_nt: TGCGCCAGCAGCTTAATGATCGGGACAGGGCCCCACGAGCAGTACTTC; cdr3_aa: CASSLMIGTGPHEQYF
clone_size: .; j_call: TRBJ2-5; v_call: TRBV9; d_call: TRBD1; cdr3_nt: TGTGCCAGCAGCACGGACAGGGTCCAAGAGACCCAGTACTTC; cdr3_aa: CASSTDRVQETQYF
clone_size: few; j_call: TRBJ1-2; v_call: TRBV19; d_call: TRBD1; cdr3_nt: TGTGCCAGTAGTACCGGGACAGGGTCCTCATATGGCTACACCTTC; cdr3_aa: CASSTGTGSSYGYTF
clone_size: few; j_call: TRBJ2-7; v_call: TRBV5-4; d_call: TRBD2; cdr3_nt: TGTGCCAGCAGGGCGGGACTAGACTTCTACGAGCAGTACTTC; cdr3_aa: CASRAGLDFYEQYF
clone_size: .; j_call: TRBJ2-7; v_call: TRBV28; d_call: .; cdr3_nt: TGTGCCAGCAGTTTATCTAACAGGGTCTACGAGCAGTACTTC; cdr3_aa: CASSLSNRVYEQYF
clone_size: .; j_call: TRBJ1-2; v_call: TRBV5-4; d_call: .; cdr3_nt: TGTGCCAGCAGCTTTCCGGTTTATGACTATGGCTACACCTTC; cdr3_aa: CASSFPVYDYGYTF
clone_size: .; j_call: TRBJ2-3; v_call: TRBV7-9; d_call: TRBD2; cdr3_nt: TGTGCCAGCAGCTTCGTGCGGGGGGGCGGCGCAGATACGCAGTATTTT; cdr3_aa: CASSFVRGGGADTQYF
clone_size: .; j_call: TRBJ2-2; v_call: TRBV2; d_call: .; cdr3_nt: TGTGCCAGCAGTTCTACCGGGGAGCTGCTTTTT; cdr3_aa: CASSSTGELLF
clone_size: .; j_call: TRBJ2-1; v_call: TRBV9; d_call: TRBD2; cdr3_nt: TGTGCCAGCAGCGCCACTAGCGGGAGATCGTACAATGAGCAGTTCTTC; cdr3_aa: CASSATSGRSYNEQFF
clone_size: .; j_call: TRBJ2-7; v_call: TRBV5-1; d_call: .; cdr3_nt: TGCGCCAGCAGCGCAGGGGAGGGCCCTCTCTACGAGCAGTACTTC; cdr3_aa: CASSAGEGPLYEQYF
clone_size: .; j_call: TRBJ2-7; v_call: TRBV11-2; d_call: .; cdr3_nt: TGTGCCAGCCAGGGTGTCTCCTACGAGCAGTACTTC; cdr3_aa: CASQGVSYEQYF
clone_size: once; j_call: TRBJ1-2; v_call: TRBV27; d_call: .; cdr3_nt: TGTGCCAGCAGTTGGTCTCGGGGTTCCTATGGCTACACCTTC; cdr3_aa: CASSWSRGSYGYTF
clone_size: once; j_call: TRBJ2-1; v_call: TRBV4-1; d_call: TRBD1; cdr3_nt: TGCGCCAGCAGCCAATCCCCGGGACAGGGTATCCTAAATGAGCAGTTCTTC; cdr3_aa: CASSQSPGQGILNEQFF
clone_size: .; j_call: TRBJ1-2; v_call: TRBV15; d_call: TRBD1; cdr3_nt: TGTGCCACCAGCCCCCGACAGGGGGCCGGCTATGGCTACACCTTC; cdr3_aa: CATSPRQGAGYGYTF
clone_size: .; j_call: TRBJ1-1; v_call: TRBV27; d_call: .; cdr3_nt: TGTGCCAGCAGTCCCTTACAGGGAATCCCGCGCACTGAAGCTTTCTTT; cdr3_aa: CASSPLQGIPRTEAFF
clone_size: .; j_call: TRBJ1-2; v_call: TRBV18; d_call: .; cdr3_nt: TGTGCCAGCTCACTCCGTCTACAGGGATCTAACTATGGCTACACCTTC; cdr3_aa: CASSLRLQGSNYGYTF
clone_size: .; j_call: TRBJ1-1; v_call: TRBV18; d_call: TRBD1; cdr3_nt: TGTGCCAGCTCACCGCGAATTTTTATGGGACAGGACAGCACTGAAGCTTTCTTT; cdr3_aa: CASSPRIFMGQDSTEAFF
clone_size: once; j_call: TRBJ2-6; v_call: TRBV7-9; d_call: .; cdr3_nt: TGTGCCAGCAGCTTGGGCCGGGGTCCCGGGGCCAACGTCCTGACTTTC; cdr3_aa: CASSLGRGPGANVLTF
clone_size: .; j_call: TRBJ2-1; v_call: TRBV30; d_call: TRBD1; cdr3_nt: TGTGCCTGGAGTGGAAAGGGACAGGTTCAGTTCTTC; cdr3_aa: CAWSGKGQVQFF
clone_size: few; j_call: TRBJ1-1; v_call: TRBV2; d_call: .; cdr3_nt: TGTGCCGGAGGAGACAACCTGAACACTGAAGCTTTCTTT; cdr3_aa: CAGGDNLNTEAFF
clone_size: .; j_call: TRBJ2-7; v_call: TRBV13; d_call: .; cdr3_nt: TGTGCCAGCAGCTTTAAGAGTCGCGACGAGCAGTACTTC; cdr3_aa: CASSFKSRDEQYF
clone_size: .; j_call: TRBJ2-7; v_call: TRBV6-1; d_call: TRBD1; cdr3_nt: TGTGCCAGCAGAAAGACGGGACAGTACTACGAGCAGTACTTC; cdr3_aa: CASRKTGQYYEQYF
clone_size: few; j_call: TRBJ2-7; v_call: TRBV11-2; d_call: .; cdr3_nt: TGTGCCAGCAGCTTAGTCCAGGGTTCCTACGAGCAGTACTTC; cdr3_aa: CASSLVQGSYEQYF